The rows below give T cell receptor beta chains drawn from one sample of a study of T cell responses to AZD1222 COVID-19 vaccine. TCRdb keeps only in-frame clones here, not all; method: immunoSEQ multiplex PCR. This sample has fewer than 150,000 clones, with roughly 90% found just once. Sequencing used peripheral blood, obtained on day 0 of AZD1222 vaccination. The receptors derive from an adult in good health. Both conserved end residues are part of each CDR3. Each record gives: D gene, clone size, V gene, J gene, CDR3 DNA, CDR3 protein. The D gene is left open where the match is weak. Clone size is stated in some rows and not others, as once, few, many or a class when expanded.

D: TRBD2
size: .
V: TRBV5-4
J: TRBJ2-7
DNA: TGTGCCAGCAGCTATTCGACTAGCGGGAGTATCACCTTC
CDR3: CASSYSTSGSITF

D: TRBD2
size: .
V: TRBV3-1/TRBV3-2
J: TRBJ2-3
DNA: TGTGCCAGCAGCCAACTAGCGGGAGGGTTAGATACGCAGTATTTT
CDR3: CASSQLAGGLDTQYF

D: .
size: once
V: TRBV4-3
J: TRBJ1-6
DNA: TGCGCCAGCAGCCAAGTCACAGGGAGGAATTCACCCCTCCACTTT
CDR3: CASSQVTGRNSPLHF

D: .
size: .
V: TRBV20-1
J: TRBJ1-2
DNA: TGCAGTGCTAGCGGGGGCTACACCTTC
CDR3: CSASGGYTF

D: TRBD2
size: .
V: TRBV7-2
J: TRBJ2-1
DNA: TGTGCCAGCAGCTCGGGACTAGCGGTATATGAGCAGTTCTTC
CDR3: CASSSGLAVYEQFF

D: .
size: .
V: TRBV6-1
J: TRBJ2-1
DNA: TGTGCCAGCAGTGAAGAGCCAGTACATGAGCAGTTCTTC
CDR3: CASSEEPVHEQFF

D: TRBD2
size: .
V: TRBV4-3
J: TRBJ2-7
DNA: TGCGCCAGCAGCCAAGAGGGAGGGACCTACGAGCAGTACTTC
CDR3: CASSQEGGTYEQYF

D: .
size: .
V: TRBV29-1
J: TRBJ2-3
DNA: TGCAGCGTTGTGAGACCCCCTAGCACAGATACGCAGTATTTT
CDR3: CSVVRPPSTDTQYF

D: .
size: .
V: TRBV30
J: TRBJ1-6
DNA: TGTGCCTGGAGTCACGTGGGGGGTTATAATTCACCCCTCCACTTT
CDR3: CAWSHVGGYNSPLHF

D: .
size: .
V: TRBV14
J: TRBJ2-5
DNA: TGTGCCAGCAGCCAAGTTGCTTCTTGGACCCAGTACTTC
CDR3: CASSQVASWTQYF

D: .
size: .
V: TRBV7-2
J: TRBJ2-3
DNA: TGTGCCAGCAGCTCTCGAGGGGCTGATACGCAGTATTTT
CDR3: CASSSRGADTQYF

D: .
size: .
V: TRBV6-5
J: TRBJ1-3
DNA: TGTGCCAGCACTCCATTGGTGGGCACTGGAAACACCATATATTTT
CDR3: CASTPLVGTGNTIYF

D: .
size: .
V: TRBV23-1
J: TRBJ2-2
DNA: TGCGCCAGCAGTCATCCTGAAGCTCGGGGGCTGTTTTTT
CDR3: CASSHPEARGLFF

D: TRBD1
size: .
V: TRBV6-5
J: TRBJ1-5
DNA: TGTGCCAGCAGAGGGGGCCAGCCCCAGCATTTT
CDR3: CASRGGQPQHF

D: .
size: once
V: TRBV6-5
J: TRBJ1-6
DNA: TGTGCGACCGAGAGGGGGGGGCGGAATTCACCCCTCCACTTT
CDR3: CATERGGRNSPLHF

D: .
size: .
V: TRBV7-9
J: TRBJ1-1
DNA: TGTGCCAGTTTTTCTGAGGGAGGGACTGAAGCTTTCTTT
CDR3: CASFSEGGTEAFF

D: .
size: .
V: TRBV15
J: TRBJ2-3
DNA: TGTGCCACCAGCGAGGCCCCGGAACTCACAGATACGCAGTATTTT
CDR3: CATSEAPELTDTQYF

D: .
size: .
V: TRBV7-2
J: TRBJ2-3
DNA: TGTGCCAGCAGCCCACGGGGAGATACGCAGTATTTT
CDR3: CASSPRGDTQYF

D: .
size: .
V: TRBV2
J: TRBJ2-6
DNA: TGTGCCAGCAGTGAAGCAATCGGCTTTTTGGCCAACGTCCTGACTTTC
CDR3: CASSEAIGFLANVLTF

D: .
size: .
V: TRBV2
J: TRBJ1-5
DNA: TGTGCCAGCAGTGAGTCGGAGATGGGGGGTTTTCAGCCCCAGCATTTT
CDR3: CASSESEMGGFQPQHF

D: TRBD1
size: .
V: TRBV15
J: TRBJ1-1
DNA: TGTGCCACCAGTACACCGCCGGGACAGGGGGAGAACACTGAAGCTTTCTTT
CDR3: CATSTPPGQGENTEAFF

D: TRBD1
size: .
V: TRBV27
J: TRBJ2-1
DNA: TGTGCCAGCAGTTTATCGAGGGACAGGGAGGGTTTGAGCTCCTACAATGAGCAGTTCTTC
CDR3: CASSLSRDREGLSSYNEQFF

D: .
size: .
V: TRBV6-4
J: TRBJ2-2
DNA: TGTGCCAGCAGTGACTCGGGGGGCGCGGACACCGGGGAGCTGTTTTTT
CDR3: CASSDSGGADTGELFF

D: TRBD1
size: .
V: TRBV27
J: TRBJ2-7
DNA: TGTGCCAGCAGTCTGAAGACAGGGGGCGAGGATGAGCAGTACTTC
CDR3: CASSLKTGGEDEQYF

D: .
size: .
V: TRBV4-3
J: TRBJ2-7
DNA: TGCGCCAGCAGCCAGGCAGGGTTTCTTCCGCGGGGTAGCTCCTACGAGCAGTACTTC
CDR3: CASSQAGFLPRGSSYEQYF

D: .
size: .
V: TRBV7-9
J: TRBJ2-7
DNA: TGTGCCAGCACTCGCGAAGCGGGGACAACCTACGAGCAGTACTTC
CDR3: CASTREAGTTYEQYF

D: .
size: .
V: TRBV30
J: TRBJ1-3
DNA: TGTGCCTGGAGTGCAGGAACCCCTGGAAACACCATATATTTT
CDR3: CAWSAGTPGNTIYF

D: .
size: .
V: TRBV19
J: TRBJ1-2
DNA: TGTGCCAGTAGTATAGGGTGGAACCGCGACTATGGCTACACCTTC
CDR3: CASSIGWNRDYGYTF

D: .
size: .
V: TRBV27
J: TRBJ1-1
DNA: TGTGCCAGCACCCAGGGCGGGGACGATGAAGCTTTCTTT
CDR3: CASTQGGDDEAFF

D: .
size: once
V: TRBV6-5
J: TRBJ1-4
DNA: TGTGCCAGCACCCGGAGGGGCGGATCTAATGAAAAACTGTTTTTT
CDR3: CASTRRGGSNEKLFF

D: .
size: .
V: TRBV7-2
J: TRBJ1-1
DNA: TGTGCCAGCAGCTTCCCTACAGGGAGGACTGAAGCTTTCTTT
CDR3: CASSFPTGRTEAFF

D: .
size: .
V: TRBV5-6
J: TRBJ2-1
DNA: TGTGCCAGCAGCTCCTTTCGCTTAAGCTCCTACAATGAGCAGTTCTTC
CDR3: CASSSFRLSSYNEQFF

D: .
size: .
V: TRBV18
J: TRBJ2-5
DNA: TGTGCCAGCTCACCGGGGGGGCGCAAGGAGACCCAGTACTTC
CDR3: CASSPGGRKETQYF

D: TRBD2
size: once
V: TRBV3-1/TRBV3-2
J: TRBJ2-5
DNA: TGTGCCAGCAGCCAAATGACGGGACTAGCGGGAGAGGTCGAGACCCAGTACTTC
CDR3: CASSQMTGLAGEVETQYF

D: TRBD2
size: .
V: TRBV4-1
J: TRBJ2-1
DNA: TGCGCCAGCAGCGTACGGGGGGGCAGAAATGAGCAGTTCTTC
CDR3: CASSVRGGRNEQFF

D: TRBD2
size: .
V: TRBV2
J: TRBJ2-1
DNA: TGTGCCAGCAGTGAAGCGCAGGACCTAGCGGGGTTCCACAATGAGCAGTTCTTC
CDR3: CASSEAQDLAGFHNEQFF

D: .
size: .
V: TRBV4-1
J: TRBJ2-7
DNA: TGCGCCAGCAGCCAAGTTTCAGCAGGTAAAAACGAGCAGTACTTC
CDR3: CASSQVSAGKNEQYF

D: TRBD1
size: .
V: TRBV20-1
J: TRBJ1-2
DNA: TGCAGTGCTCGTGGGGACAGGGGCGTTACCAGAACCTCTAACTATGGCTACACCTTC
CDR3: CSARGDRGVTRTSNYGYTF

D: .
size: .
V: TRBV6-1
J: TRBJ2-2
DNA: TGTGCCAGCAGTGAAGTCTCAGCCGGGGAGCTGTTTTTT
CDR3: CASSEVSAGELFF

D: .
size: .
V: TRBV11-2
J: TRBJ2-7
DNA: TGTGCCAGCGGAAATAACCTGGCGCAGCAGTACTTC
CDR3: CASGNNLAQQYF

D: .
size: .
V: TRBV12-3/TRBV12-4
J: TRBJ1-2
DNA: TGTGCCAGCAGTTTCCAGGGACTCTATGGCTACACCTTC
CDR3: CASSFQGLYGYTF